A selection of T cell receptor beta chains follows, all from one sample in a study of CD8 T cells in Susac syndrome. TCRdb recomputed calls from the immunoSEQ multiplex PCR reads with MiXCR, one row per CDR3 protein. The sample lists approximately 150,000 distinct CDR3 sequences; around 90% were seen once. The sample taken for sequencing was CD4+ T cells from PBMCs. The receptors derive from a human donor in good health. Both conserved end residues are part of each CDR3. A D gene is named only where the DNA matches it firmly. Where a row states a size, it is once, few, many or the class of an expanded clone; other rows omit it.

clone size	D gene	V gene	J gene	CDR3 length	CDR3 protein	CDR3 DNA
.	TRBD2	TRBV6-5	TRBJ2-7	14	CASSIGREGYEQYF	TGTGCCAGCAGTATCGGGCGGGAGGGGTACGAGCAGTACTTC
.	TRBD1	TRBV20-1	TRBJ2-4	14	CSARDRLAKNIQYF	TGCAGTGCCCGGGACAGGCTAGCCAAAAACATTCAGTACTTC
.	.	TRBV20-1	TRBJ1-3	13	CSAQGGQGNTIYF	TGCAGTGCCCAAGGAGGGCAAGGAAACACCATATATTTT
.	TRBD1	TRBV7-7	TRBJ2-3	16	CASSSLGQASVGTQYF	TGTGCCAGCAGCTCCCTGGGACAGGCGTCTGTCGGTACGCAGTATTTT
.	TRBD1	TRBV6-5	TRBJ1-1	12	CASRTGDTEAFF	TGTGCCAGCAGGACAGGGGACACTGAAGCTTTCTTT
.	.	TRBV5-6	TRBJ1-2	14	CASSLVSVNYGYTF	TGTGCCAGCAGCTTGGTCTCGGTAAACTATGGCTACACCTTC
few	TRBD1	TRBV4-3	TRBJ1-6	14	CASSPGTANSPLHF	TGCGCCAGCAGCCCCGGGACAGCAAATTCACCCCTCCACTTT
.	.	TRBV6-1	TRBJ2-3	14	CASLSGPGTDTQYF	TGTGCCAGCTTATCTGGACCGGGCACAGATACGCAGTATTTT
.	TRBD1	TRBV3-1	TRBJ1-5	15	CASSSTGVGNQPQHF	TGTGCCAGCAGCTCGACAGGGGTCGGCAATCAGCCCCAGCATTTT
.	.	TRBV20-1	TRBJ2-7	14	CSARTSTTSYEQYF	TGCAGTGCTAGGACATCTACTACTTCCTACGAGCAGTACTTC
.	.	TRBV20-1	TRBJ2-3	14	CSASVSTRGDTQYF	TGCAGTGCTAGCGTATCGACGAGGGGAGATACGCAGTATTTT
.	.	TRBV6-5	TRBJ2-1	14	CASSYGRHSNEQFF	TGTGCCAGCAGTTACGGACGGCATAGTAATGAGCAGTTCTTC
.	.	TRBV9	TRBJ2-3	14	CASSVAGTQSAQYF	TGTGCCAGCAGCGTAGCCGGGACACAAAGTGCGCAGTATTTT
.	.	TRBV9	TRBJ2-2	14	CASSPPLRTGELFF	TGTGCCAGCAGCCCTCCGCTTCGCACCGGGGAGCTGTTTTTT
once	.	TRBV5-1	TRBJ2-7	15	CASSLAVGAYYEQYF	TGCGCCAGCAGCTTGGCCGTGGGGGCCTACTACGAGCAGTACTTC